The 11 T cell receptor beta chains listed next were all sequenced from one sample in a study of blood T cell repertoires in COVID-19. Sequenced by immunoSEQ multiplex PCR; TCRdb stores in-frame clones only, minus some. The data hold tens of thousands of clones, with roughly three quarters observed a single time. The sequenced sample consisted of peripheral blood. All receptors come from a man in his 70s with COVID-19, enrolled during active disease.

This clone came up once. The V and J genes are TRBV9 and TRBJ1-1; a weak D match, TRBD1 (6 bases). The CDR3 extends over 16 amino acids. The germline CDR1 and CDR2 sequences are SGDLS and YYNGEE. Between the trimmed V and J ends, which lost 0 bases and 5 bases, there was a span of 17 bases. DNA for the CDR3: TGTGCCAGCAGCGTAGGTAGCAGGGGCGAATTTACTGAAGCTTTCTTT. It codes for CASSVGSRGEFTEAFF.

J is TRBJ1-2 and V is TRBV2, with 11 bases aligning to TRBD1. The germline CDR1 and CDR2 sequences are SNHLY and FYNNEI. The CDR3 runs 13 residues. V was clipped by 6 bases and J by 7 bases; unmatched bases: 4. Here the CDR3 DNA reads TGTGCCAGCAGGGGAGGGACAGGGGGTGGCTACACCTTC. Amino acids: CASRGGTGGGYTF.

This rearrangement joins TRBV5-1 to TRBJ2-7; 7 bases are shared with TRBD2. Germline values: CDR1 SGHRS, CDR2 YFSETQ. This CDR3 spans 14 amino acids. Trimming took 3 bases from V and 5 from J; bases not matched to a gene: 8. The CDR3 bases are TGCGCCAGCAGCTCGGGGAGGGTTAGAGACGAGCAGTACTTC. Translation gives CASSSGRVRDEQYF. Complete variable domain (other parts from reference TRBV5-1 and TRBJ2-7): KAGVTQTPRYLIKTRGQQVTLSCSPISGHRSVSWYQQTPGQGLQFLFEYFSETQRNKGNFPGRFSGRQFSNSRSEMNVSTLELGDSALYLCASSSGRVRDEQYFGPGTRLTVT.

The chain combines TRBV12-3 or TRBV12-4 with TRBJ1-1; possible D gene TRBD1, 5 bases. The length of the CDR3 is 13 residues. V lost 3 bases and J 11 bases, leaving 16 bases between the germline ends. The CDR3 DNA reads TGTGCCAGCAGTTTTGACGTACGGACACCCGCTTTCTTT. Protein product: CASSFDVRTPAFF.

The chain carries TRBV30 and TRBJ2-7, with D maybe TRBD2 (6 bases). Germline V gene data show CDR1 as GTSNPN and CDR2 as SVGIG (reference sequence). This CDR3 has 12 amino acids. With 1 base removed from V and 7 bases from J, the gap between germline ends came to 11 bases. CDR3 sequence (DNA): TGTGCCTGGAGTGGGGGCGGGAAGGAGCAGTACTTC. Its translation is CAWSGGGKEQYF.

This clone was detected a few times. This rearrangement joins TRBV5-1 to TRBJ2-2; D is possibly TRBD1 (6 bases). Germline V gene data show CDR1 as SGHRS and CDR2 as YFSETQ. The CDR3 runs 14 residues. With 3 bases removed from V and 2 bases from J, the gap between germline ends came to 8 bases. Here the CDR3 reads CASSSQGNTGELFF. In DNA, the CDR3 is TGCGCCAGCAGCTCACAGGGAAACACCGGGGAGCTGTTTTTT. Full variable domain (outside the CDR3, taken from reference TRBV5-1 and TRBJ2-2): KAGVTQTPRYLIKTRGQQVTLSCSPISGHRSVSWYQQTPGQGLQFLFEYFSETQRNKGNFPGRFSGRQFSNSRSEMNVSTLELGDSALYLCASSSQGNTGELFFGEGSRLTVL.

V gene TRBV21-1 combines with J gene TRBJ1-5; the table's TRBD1 call for D was not verified on the DNA. TRBV21-1 is given as a pseudogene. CDR3 length: 16 residues. The DNA for the CDR3 is TGTGCCAGCCCTCCTCCAGAAGATGCAGGGAATCAGCCCCAGCATTTT. Translating it yields CASPPPEDAGNQPQHF.

The V call is TRBV5-1, the J call TRBJ2-7; 11 bases line up with TRBD2. Per germline, CDR1 SGHRS and CDR2 YFSETQ. Trimming at V came to 1 base and at J to 2 bases, leaving 5 bases not matched to a gene. The CDR3 extends over 16 amino acids. The CDR3 reads CASSLTTSGSTYEQYF. The CDR3 bases are TGCGCCAGCAGCTTGACCACTAGCGGGAGTACCTACGAGCAGTACTTC.

This chain links TRBV7-9 with TRBJ1-1, with TRBD1 as a possible D gene (5 bases). Per germline, CDR1 SEHNR and CDR2 FQNEAQ (reference sequence). The CDR3 has 14 amino acids. Trimming shortened V by 3 bases and J by 0 bases, and 8 bases separated the two germline ends. The CDR3 region is CASSFLQVNTEAFF. CDR3 DNA: TGTGCCAGCAGCTTCCTACAGGTGAACACTGAAGCTTTCTTT.

Only a few counts were recorded for this clone. The chain's CDR3 is CASSLRVRAGETQYF. DNA for the CDR3: TGTGCCAGCAGCTTAAGAGTAAGGGCAGGGGAGACCCAGTACTTC. This chain uses TRBV7-3 with TRBJ2-5, with a tentative D call TRBD1 (5 bases). This CDR3 has 15 residues. Germline lookup yields CDR1 SGHTA and CDR2 FQGTGA. Trimming removed 1 base from V and 5 bases from J, with 14 bases in between.

The chain uses TRBV14 and TRBJ2-7; 8 bases are a match to TRBD1. Germline CDR1 is SGHDN and CDR2 is FVKESK. The CDR3 has 14 residues. The trim removed 2 bases at V and 2 bases at J, leaving 2 bases unmatched. Written as DNA, the CDR3 is TGTGCCAGCAGCCAACTACAGGGGGCCTACGAGCAGTACTTC. Translating gives CASSQLQGAYEQYF.